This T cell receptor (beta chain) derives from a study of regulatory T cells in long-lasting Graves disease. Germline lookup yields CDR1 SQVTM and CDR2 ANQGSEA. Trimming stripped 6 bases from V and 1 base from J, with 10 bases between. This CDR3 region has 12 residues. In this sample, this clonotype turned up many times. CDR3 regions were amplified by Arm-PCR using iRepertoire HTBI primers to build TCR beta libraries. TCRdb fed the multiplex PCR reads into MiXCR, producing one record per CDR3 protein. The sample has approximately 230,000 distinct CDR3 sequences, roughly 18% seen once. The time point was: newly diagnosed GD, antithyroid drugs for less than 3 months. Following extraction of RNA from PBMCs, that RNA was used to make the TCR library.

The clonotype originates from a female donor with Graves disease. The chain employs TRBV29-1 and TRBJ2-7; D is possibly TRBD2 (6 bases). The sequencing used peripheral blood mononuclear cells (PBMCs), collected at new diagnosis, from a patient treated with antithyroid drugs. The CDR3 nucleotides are TGCAGCGTGCGGGAAGGGTCCTACGAGCAGTACTTC. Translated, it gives CSVREGSYEQYF.